The present entry profiles one TCR beta chain with its context. The antigen it recognizes is unknown. Compared with germline, one end of the junction differs, possibly owing to a read error. The data stem from a study of a mutant IDH1 vaccine in newly diagnosed glioma (dated by TCRdb to the early 2020s). The study in broad terms: Of the approximately 35 treated patients, about 62% were male and approximately 40% were female, and the mean age was 40.4 years. Before enrollment, most patients had been given radiochemotherapy with temozolomide as standard therapy, while the rest had received either radiotherapy alone or temozolomide alone. Peripheral blood was drawn at six visits: V03 (baseline), V05, V07, V10, V12 and V13. Longitudinal TCRB deep sequencing was performed for some 25 treated patients wherever samples were available for exploratory analyses.

The library came from the immunoSEQ multiplex PCR assay. The hsTCRB Kit was used according to the manufacturer's protocol to amplify rearranged TCR beta chain sequences. An Illumina MiSeq was used to sequence the TCRB libraries. In the original analysis: The kit vendor's proprietary platform handled demultiplexing, trimming and gene mapping. This is the immuneACCESS table as TCRdb keeps it, with only in-frame sequences that have V and J called. A part of the clones is gone; compared with another copy, unresolved V genes explain less than half, and the rest is unexplained. V and J calls and clone size follow that table, whereas D and trimming were derived from the DNA. Recorded for this sample are around 33,000 clones; about three quarters of them occurred a single time. Jointly, the top ten make up 9% to 10% of the sample. Sample time point, as interpreted from the label and publication: baseline, week 1 (first vaccination visit). The sample's treatment or condition label, decoded: pre-vaccination baseline after standard-of-care therapy. The donors had newly diagnosed IDH1-mutant astrocytomas of WHO grade 3 or 4 that showed loss of nuclear ATRX. The samples were drawn from NOA16, a multicentre, single-arm, open-label phase I trial in Germany that tested a mutant IDH1 peptide vaccine in humans for the first time. Blood drawn at visit V03 was used as the baseline sample for immunogenicity testing. Genomic DNA for TCRB sequencing was extracted from EDTA blood using the DNeasy Blood and Tissue Kit.

The full study reports these points: It was noted by the authors that analyses of patient blood samples could not be reproduced owing to sample limitations. Across multiple MHC alleles, vaccine-induced immune responses were seen in 85% to 95% of patients. Availability determined which PBMC samples were chosen for TCRB deep sequencing. No apparent relationship was observed between pseudoprogression and alterations in the top peripheral T cell clonotypes detected by TCRB sequencing.

The sample was peripheral blood mononuclear cells (PBMCs), taken from a glioma patient treated with radiotherapy, temozolomide or both. This sequence originates from a man aged 45-65 years with glioma. Some clones in this sample may be carry-over from other donors' samples.

CDR3 sequence: CASSEFRDTEQYF. The DNA sequence follows: TGTGCTAGCAGCGAGTTTCGGGACACCGAACAGTACTTC. Recombination linked TRBV7-7 to TRBJ2-7, with TRBD1 tentatively as D gene (6 bases match). Its CDR3 holds 13 amino acids, cysteine through phenylalanine. The only DNA kept is the CDR3, 39 bases in frame from the first base. CDR1 SSHAT and CDR2 FNYEAQ were looked up in the germline V gene (reference sequence).